This T cell receptor beta chain was found in a study of persistence of HIV-infected CD4 T cells. The libraries were made with immunoSEQ version 4 in survey mode. Method: immunoSEQ multiplex PCR; TCRdb's copy keeps in-frame clones and lacks some. The sample lists 19,000 or so clones; about 60% were seen once. Cells were stimulated with overlapping HIV-1 Gag 15-mer peptides. Sorting selected CD4+ T cells upregulating both CD40 ligand and CD69. CD8-depleted PBMCs were stimulated 15 to 20 hours with anti-CD28/CD49d costimulation, CD40-blocking antibody and enfuvirtide. Looked up from germline, CDR1 is SGDLS and CDR2 is YYNGEE. V was shortened by 6 bases and J by 7 bases, with 14 bases between the two germline ends. This CDR3 is built from 13 residues. This clone was seen a single time. Its antigen is not identified.

The sequencing used CD4+ T cells sorted from PBMCs after 18-hour stimulation, collected from a patient who received antiretroviral therapy. The chain is built from TRBV9 and TRBJ2-1; D ambiguous. The TCR comes from an adult woman with HIV who was CMV-seropositive. CDR3 in amino acids: CASNAQTVNEQFF. CDR3 coding DNA: TGTGCCAGCAACGCGCAGACGGTGAATGAGCAGTTCTTC.